A single sample gave rise to the 14 T cell receptor beta chains below, sequenced in a study of pediatric ulcerative colitis. TCRdb's copy holds only in-frame clones and misses some; the assay was immunoSEQ multiplex PCR. The data show about 64,000 clones, over 65% seen once. Sequenced material: blood. The receptors come from a boy aged 5-17 years with moderate ulcerative colitis.

The chain uses TRBV29-1 and TRBJ2-7, with D perhaps matching TRBD2 (5 bases). CDR1 is SQVTM, CDR2 ANQGSEA, per germline. The CDR3 spans 13 residues. V lost 1 base and J 2 bases, leaving 9 bases between the germline ends. As DNA, the CDR3 is TGCAGCGTTGAAGTGGAGGATACCTACGAGCAGTACTTC. Translating it yields CSVEVEDTYEQYF.

This rearrangement joins TRBV5-1 to TRBJ1-2, with D unresolved. From germline, CDR1 is SGHRS and CDR2 YFSETQ. Trimming took 0 bases from V and 1 from J, leaving 16 bases between them. This CDR3 has 17 amino acids. CDR3 sequence reads: CASSLAPQAVFNYGYTF. The CDR3 DNA follows: TGCGCCAGCAGCTTGGCTCCCCAGGCCGTCTTTAACTATGGCTACACCTTC.

V usage is TRBV5-1 and J usage is TRBJ2-3, with 9 bases identical to TRBD1. Germline CDR1 and CDR2: SGHRS and YFSETQ. With 7 bases clipped from V and 2 bases from J, the junction kept 2 bases outside the gene matches. There are 13 residues in the CDR3. The CDR3 spells CASGTGNTDTQYF. The DNA for the CDR3 is TGCGCCAGCGGGACAGGGAACACAGATACGCAGTATTTT.

The gene calls are TRBV5-1 and TRBJ1-1; 8 bases agree with TRBD1. J gave up 5 bases and V 0 bases, and 3 bases lay outside the gene matches. This CDR3 spans 14 amino acids. Germline V gives CDR1 SGHRS, CDR2 YFSETQ. CDR3 amino acids: CASSLETGVTEAFF. In nucleotides, the CDR3 is TGCGCCAGCAGCTTGGAGACAGGGGTTACTGAAGCTTTCTTT. Together with reference TRBV5-1 and TRBJ1-1, the CDR3 gives the full variable domain: KAGVTQTPRYLIKTRGQQVTLSCSPISGHRSVSWYQQTPGQGLQFLFEYFSETQRNKGNFPGRFSGRQFSNSRSEMNVSTLELGDSALYLCASSLETGVTEAFFGQGTRLTVV.

This rearrangement joins TRBV29-1 to TRBJ1-6; 8 bases are a match to TRBD1. Germline values: CDR1 SQVTM, CDR2 ANQGSEA. The J segment lost 0 bases and the V segment lost 4 bases, leaving 8 bases of the junction unmatched. The CDR3 consists of 17 residues. The DNA for the CDR3 is TGCAGCGTTGTTGAGGGCAGGGGGCCCTCCTATAATTCACCCCTCCACTTT. Translated: CSVVEGRGPSYNSPLHF.

This clone showed up just once. The chain combines TRBV5-6 with TRBJ2-2, with 8 positions matching TRBD2. Germline CDR1 SGHDT, CDR2 YYEEEE. Trimming removed 2 bases from V and 4 bases from J; junction bases left unmatched: 4. The CDR3 has 15 residues. The CDR3 region has the DNA TGTGCCAGCAGCTTAAGCGGGAGTAGCACCGGGGAGCTGTTTTTT. It yields the protein CASSLSGSSTGELFF.

V usage is TRBV2 and J usage is TRBJ1-5, with 7 nucleotides matching TRBD1. The junction had 5 bases not matched to a gene; V was cut back by 6 bases and J by 3 bases. The germline V gene has CDR1 SNHLY and CDR2 FYNNEI. The CDR3 spans 14 residues. CDR3 residues: CASSTGTVNQPQHF. The CDR3 coding sequence is TGTGCCAGCAGCACCGGGACAGTCAATCAGCCCCAGCATTTT.

The chain recombines TRBV7-9 with TRBJ1-5; D unclear. This CDR3 region has 14 residues. The V gene's germline CDR1 is SEHNR and CDR2 FQNEAQ (reference sequence). Trimming cost V 5 bases and J 5 bases, with 13 bases left between them. CDR3 sequence: CASSGVVSDQPQHF. The CDR3 bases are TGTGCCAGCAGCGGAGTAGTGTCGGATCAGCCCCAGCATTTT.

This clone was observed a few times. The chain carries TRBV7-2 and TRBJ2-5; no firm D call. Trimming removed 1 base at V and 5 bases at J, with 2 bases between. CDR1 and CDR2 from the germline V gene are SGHTA and FQGNSA. CDR3 length: 11 residues. The CDR3 loop is CASSLDETQYF. The CDR3 DNA follows: TGTGCCAGCAGCTTAGACGAGACCCAGTACTTC.

The chain uses TRBV19 and TRBJ1-2, with 7 bases matching TRBD1. J was trimmed by 8 bases and V by 8 bases; bases with no gene match: 17. Looked up from germline, CDR1 is LNHDA and CDR2 is SQIVND (reference sequence). This CDR3 region has 15 residues. CDR3 residues: CASGRGKGRDSGYTF. In nucleotides, the CDR3 is TGTGCCAGTGGAAGAGGAAAGGGCAGGGACAGCGGCTACACCTTC.

The genes are TRBV7-3 and TRBJ1-6, with D perhaps matching TRBD1 (5 bases). Per germline, CDR1 SGHTA and CDR2 FQGTGA. The V and J ends lost 3 bases and 4 bases respectively, with 7 bases between them. The CDR3 has 14 residues. CDR3 DNA sequence: TGTGCCAGCAGCTTGAGGGGTTATAATTCACCCCTCCACTTT. Its translation: CASSLRGYNSPLHF. Supplemented by reference TRBV7-3 and TRBJ1-6, the full variable domain reads GAGVSQTPSNKVTEKGKYVELRCDPISGHTALYWYRQSLGQGPEFLIYFQGTGAADDSGLPNDRFFAVRPEGSVSTLKIQRTERGDSAVYLCASSLRGYNSPLHFGNGTRLTVT.

The sample holds a few counts of this clone. The V and J genes are TRBV25-1 and TRBJ1-2; the D is unclear. Trimming stripped 8 bases from V and 4 bases from J, with 14 bases between. Germline CDR1 is MGHDK and CDR2 is SYGVNS. The CDR3 loop spans 13 amino acids. The CDR3 here is CASQPRASYGYTF. The CDR3 region has the DNA TGTGCCAGCCAACCCCGGGCCAGCTATGGCTACACCTTC.

V is TRBV4-1 and J is TRBJ1-4, with 7 bases identical to TRBD1. V gave up 0 bases and J gave up 3 bases; unmatched junction bases: 1. This CDR3 is 15 amino acids long. From germline, CDR1 is MGHRA and CDR2 YSYEKL. The CDR3, as DNA: TGCGCCAGCAGCCAAGATGGGACAGCTAATGAAAAACTGTTTTTT. Protein product: CASSQDGTANEKLFF.

This clone was seen a handful of times. The gene calls are TRBV7-9 and TRBJ1-1; D call uncertain. The CDR3 is 15 residues long. The germline CDR1 and CDR2 sequences are SEHNR and FQNEAQ (reference sequence). Trimming removed 3 bases from V and 10 bases from J, with 21 bases in between. This CDR3 reads CASSFPQDTPGRAFF. In DNA form, the CDR3 reads TGTGCCAGCAGCTTTCCCCAAGACACGCCCGGTCGAGCTTTCTTT.